Listed below are T cell receptor beta chains from one sample, sequenced in a study of T-cell memory formation after mild COVID-19. TCRdb used MiXCR to reprocess the 5' RACE reads, holding one entry per CDR3 protein. The sample has about 350,000 distinct CDR3 sequences, under 30% seen once. Material: PBMCs or a T cell subset sorted from them (not recorded which). These receptors originate from an adult woman who had mild COVID-19 (a few samples of this study predate the infection). Cell type and time point are not known. The CDR3 runs from the conserved cysteine through the conserved F or W. The order of the fields is clone size, V gene, J gene, D gene, CDR3 protein, CDR3 DNA. D genes are given only for firm matches. Clone size is stated in some rows and not others, as once, few, many or a class when expanded.

-	TRBV3-1	TRBJ1-1	TRBD1	CASSPTGTGVLYTEAFF	TGTGCCAGCAGTCCCACCGGGACAGGGGTATTGTACACTGAAGCTTTCTTT
many	TRBV11-2	TRBJ2-6	-	CASSLGVSGANVLTF	TGTGCCAGCAGCTTAGGCGTCTCTGGGGCCAACGTCCTGACTTTC
few	TRBV4-2	TRBJ2-5	-	CASSQEDGAGGYQETQYF	TGTGCCAGCAGCCAAGAAGATGGAGCGGGCGGGTACCAAGAGACCCAGTACTTC
-	TRBV11-2	TRBJ1-2	-	CASSLSQGRDYAYTF	TGTGCCAGCAGCTTATCACAGGGTCGAGATTATGCCTACACCTTC
few	TRBV12-3/TRBV12-4	TRBJ2-1	-	CASSQTSGLFF	TGTGCCAGCAGTCAGACTAGTGGTCTGTTCTTC
-	TRBV7-6	TRBJ1-6	-	CASSPAGGPGRRSPLHF	TGTGCCAGCAGCCCCGCAGGTGGCCCGGGGAGGAGGTCACCCCTCCACTTT
few	TRBV5-1	TRBJ2-2	TRBD2	CASSPTSGRANTGELFF	TGCGCCAGCAGCCCGACTAGCGGGAGGGCCAACACCGGGGAGCTGTTTTTT
few	TRBV7-3	TRBJ2-2	TRBD1	CASSLGQDTGELFF	TGTGCCAGCAGCTTGGGACAGGACACCGGGGAGCTGTTTTTT
-	TRBV10-3	TRBJ1-4	-	CAISERINEKLFF	TGTGCCATCAGTGAACGGATTAATGAAAAACTGTTTTTT
-	TRBV7-3	TRBJ2-1	-	CASSPDTNSEQFF	TGTGCCAGCAGCCCTGACACTAACAGTGAGCAGTTCTTC
-	TRBV9	TRBJ2-3	-	CASTPEWSSTDTQYF	TGTGCCAGCACCCCTGAATGGTCTAGCACAGATACGCAGTATTTT
-	TRBV23-1	TRBJ1-5	-	CASSQSGTSNQPQHF	TGCGCCAGCAGTCAATCCGGGACCAGCAATCAGCCCCAGCATTTT
few	TRBV2	TRBJ2-5	-	CASLTGLMGETQYF	TGTGCCAGCTTGACGGGACTCATGGGAGAGACCCAGTACTTC
few	TRBV7-2	TRBJ2-7	TRBD2	CASSPSAGVSYEQYF	TGTGCCAGCAGCCCCTCGGCGGGAGTGTCCTACGAGCAGTACTTC
few	TRBV7-9	TRBJ1-1	-	CASSSSVGTEAFF	TGTGCCAGCAGCTCGTCAGTGGGCACTGAAGCTTTCTTT
-	TRBV25-1	TRBJ2-3	-	CASSESAVLTDTQYF	TGTGCCAGCAGTGAATCCGCAGTGCTCACAGATACGCAGTATTTT
few	TRBV5-6	TRBJ2-3	TRBD2	CASSLSPAGGKDTQYF	TGTGCCAGCAGCTTATCCCCCGCGGGGGGAAAAGATACGCAGTATTTT
many	TRBV20-1	TRBJ2-2	-	CSASPGGRHGELFF	TGCAGTGCCTCCCCTGGGGGGCGGCACGGGGAGCTGTTTTTT
-	TRBV6-2/TRBV6-3	TRBJ2-4	TRBD2	CASRSGGPLDF	TGTGCCAGCCGTAGCGGGGGGCCTTTGGACTTC
-	TRBV6-5	TRBJ2-7	TRBD1	CASSYSFTGGSYEQYF	TGTGCCAGCAGTTACTCGTTCACAGGGGGTTCCTACGAGCAGTACTTC
many	TRBV29-1	TRBJ1-6	-	CSAGDGPNSPLHF	TGCAGCGCGGGGGACGGACCTAATTCACCCCTCCACTTT
-	TRBV20-1	TRBJ2-2	TRBD2	CSVSPVTSGNTGELFF	TGCAGTGTTTCTCCCGTGACTAGCGGAAACACCGGGGAGCTGTTTTTT
-	TRBV12-3/TRBV12-4	TRBJ1-1	-	CASSLGGVRNTEAFF	TGTGCCAGCAGTTTAGGAGGGGTCCGGAACACTGAAGCTTTCTTT
once	TRBV27	TRBJ2-3	-	CASSSQVGGTDTQYF	TGTGCCAGCAGTTCCCAAGTCGGAGGCACAGATACGCAGTATTTT
-	TRBV12-3/TRBV12-4	TRBJ2-1	TRBD1	CASRKTGTGRVSEQFF	TGTGCCAGCAGAAAGACCGGGACAGGGAGGGTGAGTGAGCAGTTCTTC
-	TRBV12-3/TRBV12-4	TRBJ2-2	-	CASSAQARGLYPNTGELFF	TGTGCCAGCAGCGCTCAGGCCAGGGGACTATACCCGAACACCGGGGAGCTGTTTTTT
-	TRBV4-2	TRBJ1-1	-	CASSQDVGMDTEAFF	TGTGCCAGCAGCCAAGATGTGGGCATGGACACTGAAGCTTTCTTT
few	TRBV5-1	TRBJ2-2	TRBD1	CASSTIGTGGEGKWNTGELFF	TGCGCCAGCAGCACTATTGGGACAGGGGGAGAAGGCAAGTGGAACACCGGGGAGCTGTTTTTT
-	TRBV12-3/TRBV12-4	TRBJ2-5	TRBD2	CASGTAGGWQETQYF	TGTGCCAGCGGGACAGCGGGGGGGTGGCAAGAGACCCAGTACTTC
-	TRBV5-1	TRBJ2-5	TRBD2	CASSYTSGGAQETQYF	TGCGCCAGCAGCTATACTAGCGGGGGGGCACAGGAGACCCAGTACTTC
few	TRBV6-6	TRBJ2-3	TRBD2	CASRNQRGVGDTQYF	TGTGCCAGCAGAAACCAGCGGGGGGTGGGAGATACGCAGTATTTT
few	TRBV12-3/TRBV12-4	TRBJ2-4	TRBD2	CASSLAGVDIQYF	TGTGCCAGCAGCTTGGCGGGGGTGGACATTCAGTACTTC
-	TRBV18	TRBJ2-6	TRBD1	CASSPGQGSWANVLTF	TGTGCCAGCTCACCGGGACAGGGGTCGTGGGCCAACGTCCTGACTTTC
few	TRBV5-1	TRBJ1-3	-	CASRKQDSGNTIYF	TGCGCCAGCAGGAAACAAGACTCTGGAAACACCATATATTTT
-	TRBV12-3/TRBV12-4	TRBJ2-3	-	CASSLERAGFGTQYF	TGTGCCAGCAGTTTAGAGCGGGCAGGCTTTGGTACGCAGTATTTT
-	TRBV4-1	TRBJ2-7	TRBD1	CASSQTPGQLYEQYF	TGCGCCAGCAGCCAGACACCGGGACAGTTGTACGAGCAGTACTTC
few	TRBV24-1	TRBJ2-5	-	CATSDSPKWERGETQYF	TGTGCCACCAGTGATTCCCCTAAGTGGGAGAGGGGAGAGACCCAGTACTTC
-	TRBV6-2/TRBV6-3	TRBJ2-1	TRBD2	CASSYGTSDFHEQFF	TGTGCCAGCAGTTATGGGACTAGCGATTTCCATGAGCAGTTCTTC
-	TRBV5-1	TRBJ2-7	-	CASSLGGISWSYEQYF	TGCGCCAGCAGCTTGGGTGGCATAAGTTGGTCCTACGAGCAGTACTTC
-	TRBV2	TRBJ2-4	-	CASSTRPAGNIQYF	TGTGCCAGCAGCACCCGTCCGGCGGGAAACATTCAGTACTTC
-	TRBV12-5	TRBJ2-6	-	CASGLRSGTNLPRSGANVLTF	TGTGCTAGTGGTCTACGTAGCGGCACAAACCTACCCCGCTCTGGGGCCAACGTCCTGACTTTC
-	TRBV7-9	TRBJ2-7	-	CASSLEVGKSYEQYF	TGTGCCAGCAGCTTAGAGGTAGGCAAATCCTACGAGCAGTACTTC
many	TRBV12-3/TRBV12-4	TRBJ2-5	-	CASSLRGRETQYF	TGTGCCAGCAGTTTAAGGGGTCGAGAGACCCAGTACTTC
few	TRBV24-1	TRBJ1-2	TRBD1	CATTGQGLKMGYGYTF	TGTGCCACCACAGGACAGGGTCTGAAGATGGGCTATGGCTACACCTTC
few	TRBV7-3	TRBJ2-1	TRBD2	CASSLKGGPGEQFF	TGTGCCAGCAGCTTAAAGGGAGGGCCGGGTGAGCAGTTCTTC
-	TRBV7-2	TRBJ2-3	-	CASSSYPNTDTQYF	TGTGCCAGCAGCTCCTACCCGAACACAGATACGCAGTATTTT
-	TRBV19	TRBJ1-2	TRBD1	CASSIAGRTGSSGYTF	TGTGCCAGTAGTATTGCCGGTCGGACAGGGTCTTCTGGCTACACCTTC
few	TRBV7-9	TRBJ1-1	-	CASSLSHSGETEAFF	TGTGCCAGCAGCCTTAGTCACAGCGGAGAAACTGAAGCTTTCTTT
many	TRBV29-1	TRBJ2-3	TRBD2	CSVIQGASGSTDTQYF	TGCAGCGTTATACAAGGGGCTAGCGGGAGCACAGATACGCAGTATTTT
-	TRBV29-1	TRBJ1-4	-	CSVSSLGGEKLFF	TGCAGCGTTTCCTCCCTGGGGGGGGAAAAACTGTTTTTT
few	TRBV4-1	TRBJ1-2	TRBD1	CASSQDGTGGNYGYTF	TGCGCCAGCAGCCAAGATGGGACAGGGGGCAACTATGGCTACACCTTC
-	TRBV12-3/TRBV12-4	TRBJ1-1	TRBD1	CASRPPGTGNTEAFF	TGTGCCAGCAGACCTCCCGGGACAGGAAACACTGAAGCTTTCTTT
-	TRBV18	TRBJ2-6	-	CASSANPGANVLTF	TGTGCCAGCTCCGCCAACCCGGGGGCCAACGTCCTGACTTTC
-	TRBV7-3	TRBJ2-5	-	CASSLWVRMGETQYF	TGTGCCAGCAGCTTATGGGTTCGGATGGGGGAGACCCAGTACTTC
-	TRBV27	TRBJ2-7	TRBD2	CASSDLAVGYEQYF	TGTGCCAGCAGCGACCTAGCGGTAGGATACGAGCAGTACTTC
few	TRBV27	TRBJ1-4	-	CASSPSDSWGEKLFF	TGTGCCAGCAGTCCGAGCGACAGCTGGGGGGAAAAACTGTTTTTT
few	TRBV5-1	TRBJ2-1	TRBD2	CASSGLAGDNEQFF	TGCGCCAGCAGCGGGTTGGCGGGGGACAATGAGCAGTTCTTC
-	TRBV6-4	TRBJ2-1	TRBD2	CASSQGLAGVPREQFF	TGTGCCAGCAGTCAGGGACTAGCGGGAGTTCCCCGTGAGCAGTTCTTC
-	TRBV20-1	TRBJ2-7	-	CSARDVLGSSYEQYF	TGCAGTGCTAGAGATGTCCTAGGGAGTTCCTACGAGCAGTACTTC